This entry lists 18 T cell receptor beta chains sequenced from one sample in a study of regulatory T cells in long-lasting Graves disease. For TCR beta, libraries came from iRepertoire HTBI primers and Arm-PCR of CDR3 regions. From the multiplex PCR reads, TCRdb called clonotypes with MiXCR, one entry per CDR3 protein. This sample has approximately 350,000 distinct CDR3 sequences, with 15% to 20% found just once. Documented time point: newly diagnosed GD, antithyroid drugs for less than 3 months. Scientists built the TCR library using RNA that was extracted from PBMCs. These data were also filed under a second study, of T cells in Graves' hyperthyroidism and ophthalmopathy.

The sequencing here drew on peripheral blood mononuclear cells (PBMCs), taken at new diagnosis, from a patient treated with antithyroid drugs. Receptors were obtained from a woman aged 18-29 years with Graves disease.

This clonotype was seen more than once but under ten times. The chain combines TRBV24-1 with TRBJ2-1; maybe TRBD1 (6 bases). This CDR3 has 15 amino acids. Germline CDR1 reads KGHDR; CDR2 reads SFDVKD. V was clipped by 4 bases and J by 4 bases, with 13 bases between them. The CDR3 region has the DNA TGTGCCACCAGTGACCCCGGCGGACAGTACAATGAGCAGTTCTTC. It is translated as CATSDPGGQYNEQFF.

Ten or more counts support this clonotype. The chain carries TRBV11-2 and TRBJ2-1; D ambiguous. This CDR3 has 14 residues. V was trimmed by 0 bases and J by 8 bases, leaving 11 bases between them. The germline gives CDR1 SGHAT, CDR2 FQNNGV. The CDR3 protein is CASSLDRHSHEQFF. Written as DNA, the CDR3 is TGTGCCAGCAGCTTAGATCGACATTCCCATGAGCAGTTCTTC.

The table lists this clonotype with many counts. The chain recombines TRBV11-2 with TRBJ2-7, with 7 bases lining up with TRBD1. Trimming took 4 bases from V and 2 from J; bases not matched to a gene: 8. Germline V gene sequence: CDR1 SGHAT, CDR2 FQNNGV. The CDR3 is 15 residues long. The DNA for the CDR3 is TGTGCCAGCAGCTCATACAGGGGTATGACCTACGAGCAGTACTTC. Its translation: CASSSYRGMTYEQYF.

V and J are TRBV19 and TRBJ2-6; possibly TRBD2 for D (6 bases). Germline values: CDR1 LNHDA, CDR2 SQIVND (reference sequence). This CDR3 is built from 14 residues. The germline V and J ends were trimmed by 7 bases and 0 bases, with 7 bases remaining between them. CDR3 sequence: CASTGDSGANVLTF. CDR3 bases: TGTGCCAGTACGGGGGACTCTGGGGCCAACGTCCTGACTTTC.

Only a few counts were recorded for this clonotype. V gene TRBV15 combines with J gene TRBJ2-3; TRBD2 matches at 8 bases. The CDR3 extends over 16 amino acids. J lost 3 bases, V lost 0 bases, and 5 bases had no gene match. Looked up from germline, CDR1 is LNHNV and CDR2 is YYDKDF (reference sequence). The CDR3 sequence is CATSRERGGGTDTQYF. In DNA form, the CDR3 reads TGTGCCACCAGCAGAGAACGGGGGGGGGGAACAGATACGCAGTATTTT.

The chain links TRBV9 to TRBJ1-4; no clear D gene. There are 13 residues in the CDR3. V lost 10 bases to trimming and J lost 5 bases, with 15 bases between them. Germline lookup yields CDR1 SGDLS and CDR2 YYNGEE. The CDR3 sequence: CAVRAPLNEKLFF. As DNA, the CDR3 is TGTGCCGTCCGGGCACCCTTAAATGAAAAACTGTTTTTT.

This clonotype showed up many times. The genes are TRBV28 and TRBJ1-2, with D uncertain. V shed 3 bases and J shed 6 bases, with 11 bases lying between them. CDR1 and CDR2 (germline): MDHEN, SYDVKM. This CDR3 has 13 amino acids. The CDR3 sequence: CASSLVASHGYTF. CDR3 coding DNA: TGTGCCAGCAGTTTGGTGGCATCCCATGGCTACACCTTC.

This clonotype was detected ten times or more. The chain employs TRBV4-1 and TRBJ2-3; D is perhaps TRBD1 or TRBD2 (6 bases each). V gave up 0 bases and J gave up 1 base, with 17 bases separating them. This CDR3 has 18 residues. Germline loops: CDR1 MGHRA, CDR2 YSYEKL. The CDR3 sequence: CASSQDLGGKVRTDTQYF. CDR3 in DNA: TGCGCCAGCAGCCAAGATTTGGGGGGCAAGGTTCGCACAGATACGCAGTATTTT.

As to this clonotype: One base separates it from a far larger clone, so it is likely a read error. The rearrangement uses TRBV19 and TRBJ2-3, with D possibly TRBD1 on 6 matching bases. The J call may be wrong; the DNA end is better matched by TRBJ2-1. This CDR3 is built from 16 residues. In germline, CDR1 is LNHDA, CDR2 SQIVND (reference sequence). CDR3 DNA: TGTGCCAGTAGTATACTTGGAGACAGGTTTTGCAATGAGCAGTTCTTC. It yields the protein CASSILGDRFCNEQFF.

The sample holds many counts of this clonotype. One junction end does not reproduce the germline sequence, and a read error may be involved. CDR3 sequence reads: CASSQGQGLETQYF. CDR3 coding DNA: TGTGCCAGTTCCCAGGGACAGGGCCTTGAGACCCAGTACTTC. This sequence joins TRBV5-1 and TRBJ2-5; 9 bases agree with TRBD1. Germline lookup yields CDR1 SGHRS and CDR2 YFSETQ. The CDR3 is made up of 14 amino acids.

The DNA of the CDR3 is TGTGCCAGCAGCTTGGTGAGGGGGGTTAGCTCCTACAATGAGCAGTTCTTC. Translating it yields CASSLVRGVSSYNEQFF. J is TRBJ2-1 and V is TRBV5-5; tentatively, D is TRBD1 or TRBD2 (6 bases each). Germline loops: CDR1 SGHKS, CDR2 YYEKEE (reference sequence). There are 17 residues in the CDR3. V lost 0 bases and J 0 bases, leaving 13 bases between the germline ends.

The chain is built from TRBV10-3 and TRBJ2-7; D is tentatively TRBD1 or TRBD2 (5 bases each). The germline V gene encodes CDR1 ENHRY and CDR2 SYGVKD. This CDR3 is built from 13 residues. The V end was cut by 10 bases, the J end by 4 bases, with 17 bases between. CDR3 in DNA: TGTGCCACCGGCGTACTATGGGGGTACGAGCAGTACTTC. It translates to CATGVLWGYEQYF.

For this clonotype: Likely a read error: the CDR3 ends without its conserved phenylalanine or tryptophan. The rearrangement uses TRBV28 and TRBJ1-5, with D possibly TRBD1 on 6 matching bases. Between the trimmed V and J ends, which lost 2 bases and 0 bases, there was a span of 11 bases. The CDR3 contains 16 residues. Germline V gene lookup returns CDR1 MDHEN and CDR2 SYDVKM. The CDR3 DNA reads as TGTGCCAGCAGTTTAGGGGGCGCCTATAGCAATCAGCCCCAGCATTCT. It translates to CASSLGGAYSNQPQHS.

This clonotype appeared many times. The chain couples TRBV3-1 to TRBJ2-7, with 7 bases matching TRBD1. The CDR3 totals 13 residues. Germline loops: CDR1 LGHDT, CDR2 YNNKEL (reference sequence). Trimming removed 3 bases from V and 4 bases from J; junction bases left unmatched: 3. Here the CDR3 reads CASSHRQGYEQYF. For the CDR3, the DNA is TGTGCCAGCAGCCACAGACAGGGATACGAGCAGTACTTC.

This clonotype turned up a few times. The gene calls are TRBV29-1 and TRBJ1-6; D remains unclear. In germline, CDR1 is SQVTM, CDR2 ANQGSEA. CDR3 length: 14 amino acids. The V gene lost 4 bases and the J gene lost 10 bases, with 17 bases spanning the gap. The CDR3, as DNA: TGCAGCGTTGCGGCGAAGGTTGGAGAATCACCCCTCCACTTT. Translation gives CSVAAKVGESPLHF. The variable domain in full, completed from reference TRBV29-1 and TRBJ1-6, reads SAVISQKPSRDICQRGTSLTIQCQVDSQVTMMFWYRQQPGQSLTLIATANQGSEATYESGFVIDKFPISRPNLTFSTLTVSNMSPEDSSIYLCSVAAKVGESPLHFGNGTRLTVT.

The chain has TRBV5-1 and TRBJ1-1; possible D gene TRBD1, 6 bases. The CDR3 extends over 16 amino acids. Trimming pared 4 bases from V and 0 bases from J, leaving 16 bases between. CDR1 is SGHRS, CDR2 YFSETQ, per germline. For the CDR3, the DNA is TGCGCCAGCAGCGCTATGACAGGCATCGTGAACACTGAAGCTTTCTTT. It translates to CASSAMTGIVNTEAFF.

As to this clonotype: A read error is likely, as this CDR3 ends without the conserved phenylalanine or tryptophan. The V and J genes are TRBV5-6 and TRBJ2-6; D is possibly TRBD2 (5 bases). V was shortened by 0 bases and J by 3 bases, with 7 bases between the two germline ends. The CDR3 runs to 15 residues. Per the germline V gene, CDR1 is SGHDT and CDR2 is YYEEEE. The CDR3 is CASSLVGSGANVLTL. The CDR3 nucleotides are TGTGCCAGCAGCTTGGTGGGGAGTGGGGCCAACGTCCTGACTTTA.

This clonotype was recorded at least ten times. The chain has TRBV6-2 or TRBV6-3 and TRBJ2-5; tentatively, D is TRBD1 (5 bases). Between the trimmed V and J ends, which lost 0 bases and 2 bases, there was a span of 10 bases. The CDR3 contains 15 residues. Germline V CDR1 and CDR2: MNHEY, SVGEGT. This CDR3 reads CASSYSGAGQETQYF. The CDR3 DNA is TGTGCCAGCAGTTACTCCGGCGCAGGGCAAGAGACCCAGTACTTC.